This T cell receptor (beta chain) was obtained from a study of post-analysis software for immune sequencing data. General observations from the study: Patients with multiple sclerosis recorded significantly lower normalized Chao1 diversity than controls, the study found. Samples from a shared batch, those prepared together, strongly co-clustered by F measure. TRBV5-6, TRBV5-1 and TRBV20-1 belonged to a set of roughly five TRBV segments that were more frequent in patients than controls.

The TCR beta cDNA libraries carried unique molecular identifiers. One entry per CDR3 protein, called by TCRdb with MiXCR from the PCR reads. This sample has hundreds of thousands of distinct CDR3 sequences, with 59% found just once. With regard to this clonotype: Its antigen is not identified.

Germline V gene data show CDR1 as SGHVS and CDR2 as FNYEAQ. The V gene end was trimmed by 5 bases and the J gene end by 11 bases; junction bases not matched to a gene: 14. The CDR3 covers 14 residues. The origin of this receptor is a girl aged 2 to 10 with multiple sclerosis. The sample comprised blood. The chain uses TRBV7-6 and TRBJ1-1, with 7 nucleotides matching TRBD1. The CDR3 sequence is CASSPRFTDREAFF. CDR3 DNA: TGTGCCAGCAGCCCCCGTTTTACCGACAGGGAGGCTTTCTTT.